The 9 T cell receptor beta chains given below trace back to one sample, sequenced in a study of CXCR3-negative and CXCR3-positive naive CD8 T cells (dated by TCRdb to the late 2010s). The instrument was a NextSeq 550. The Human TCR Profiling Kit (MiLaboratory) was used to make UMI-labeled 5' RACE TRB cDNA libraries. TCRdb reprocessed the raw reads; every CDR3 protein sequence is a single record, and DNA is not supplied. The sample table includes more than 50,000 distinct CDR3 sequences. The ten top clones hold less than 1.6% of the sample. Sequencing was done on a sample of naive CXCR3- CD8+ T cells from blood. Taken with the paper, the label for cell subset or site translates to: CD45RO-CCR7+CD27+CD95- naive CD8+ T cells lacking CXCR3 (TNR3-). These receptors came from a human donor in good health. Some clones in this sample may be carry-over from other donors' samples.

The chain is built from TRBV7-9 and TRBJ2-1; without DNA, the TCRdb call of TRBD1 cannot be checked. CDR1 and CDR2 from the germline V gene are SEHNR and FQNEAQ (reference sequence). The CDR3 is made up of 15 amino acids. The CDR3: CASSLEQGLLNEQFF.

The chain couples TRBV11-2 to TRBJ1-2; TCRdb's D call, TRBD1, is unchecked because there is no DNA. The CDR3 consists of 17 residues. CDR1 is SGHAT, CDR2 FQNNGV, per germline. The CDR3 loop is CASSLDPGQGANYGYTF.

This chain uses TRBV5-6 with TRBJ2-7; TCRdb designates TRBD1, a call that cannot be tested without DNA. There are 17 residues in the CDR3. From germline, CDR1 is SGHDT and CDR2 YYEEEE. This CDR3 is CASSLGGTRGESYEQYF.

V usage is TRBV28 and J usage is TRBJ2-1; TCRdb's D call, TRBD2, is unchecked because there is no DNA. The CDR3 consists of 14 residues. Germline lookup yields CDR1 MDHEN and CDR2 SYDVKM. The CDR3 reads CATTERVLHSEQFF.

The V gene is TRBV6-2 or TRBV6-3, the J gene TRBJ2-1. Germline V CDR1 and CDR2: MNHEY, SVGEGT. This CDR3 is built from 14 residues. The CDR3 protein is CASSYGLSYNEQFF.

V and J are TRBV9 and TRBJ1-2; TCRdb gives TRBD1 as the D gene, but with no DNA this cannot be confirmed. Germline CDR1 and CDR2: SGDLS and YYNGEE. The length of the CDR3 is 14 residues. The CDR3 reads CASGVSQGTYGYTF. Supplemented by reference TRBV9 and TRBJ1-2, the full variable domain reads DSGVTQTPKHLITATGQRVTLRCSPRSGDLSVYWYQQSLDQGLQFLIQYYNGEERAKGNILERFSAQQFPDLHSELNLSSLELGDSALYFCASGVSQGTYGYTFGSGTRLTVV.

The chain carries TRBV6-2 or TRBV6-3 and TRBJ2-3. CDR3 size: 14 residues. The germline gives CDR1 MNHEY, CDR2 SVGEGT. This CDR3 is CASTVFSSGDTQYF.

V and J are TRBV27 and TRBJ2-3; TCRdb gives TRBD1 as the D gene, but with no DNA this cannot be confirmed. The CDR3 loop spans 14 amino acids. The V gene's germline CDR1 is MNHEY and CDR2 SMNVEV (reference sequence). Here the CDR3 reads CASSQGQGTDTQYF.

By frequency, this clonotype is medium-sized. The rearrangement uses TRBV20-1 and TRBJ2-7; the D call from TCRdb, TRBD2, cannot be confirmed without DNA. This CDR3 region has 14 residues. Germline V gene sequence: CDR1 DFQATT, CDR2 SNEGSKA (reference sequence). The CDR3 sequence is CSAIGPLRSYEQYF.